The clone carrying this T cell receptor (beta chain) was detected only once. Assay: immunoSEQ multiplex PCR; the TCRdb copy retains only in-frame clones and omits some. Among about 33,000 clones listed, 90% to 95% were seen once. This record comes from a study of T cell changes during pregnancy in multiple sclerosis. Germline CDR1 is SGHRS and CDR2 is YFSETQ. Trimming removed 0 bases from V and 5 bases from J, with 14 bases in between. This CDR3 comprises 15 residues. The chain carries TRBV5-1 and TRBJ2-5; weak D call: TRBD1 (6 bases). The clonotype originates from a female donor in good health, enrolled as a control in a pregnancy study. This specimen was CD4+ T cells from peripheral blood mononuclear cells, taken in the third trimester of pregnancy. As DNA, the CDR3 is TGCGCCAGCAGCTTGGAGGCAGGGGTCCGGGAGACCCAGTACTTC. Its translation is CASSLEAGVRETQYF.